This TCR beta chain was identified in a study of shared clonotypes between healthy human individuals. Regarding the study as a whole: Estimated clonotype richness was generally higher in naive than memory subsets.

Those who donated were healthy HIV-negative adults, with no recent acute infections or vaccinations reported. As concerns this clone: Antigen: not known.

V was clipped by 6 bases and J by 5 bases; unmatched bases: 6. Germline-derived CDR1 and CDR2 are MNHNS and SASEGT. The CDR3 length is 14 residues. Libraries were prepared by immunoSEQ multiplex PCR; TCRdb keeps only in-frame clonotypes and omits some of them. Among 2.3 million or so clones, roughly 93% were seen once, and the ten largest hold 0.3% to 0.4%. Sequencing was carried out using naive CD4+ T cells from PBMCs. The subset here: CD45RA+ positively selected. The V and J genes are TRBV6-1 and TRBJ1-4, with 7 bases identical to TRBD1. This clonotype was obtained from a man aged 18 to 30 in good health. Some clones in this sample may be carry-over from other donors' samples. The CDR3 protein is CASRTTGKNEKLFF. CDR3 nucleotide sequence: TGTGCCAGCAGGACGACAGGGAAAAATGAAAAACTGTTTTTT.